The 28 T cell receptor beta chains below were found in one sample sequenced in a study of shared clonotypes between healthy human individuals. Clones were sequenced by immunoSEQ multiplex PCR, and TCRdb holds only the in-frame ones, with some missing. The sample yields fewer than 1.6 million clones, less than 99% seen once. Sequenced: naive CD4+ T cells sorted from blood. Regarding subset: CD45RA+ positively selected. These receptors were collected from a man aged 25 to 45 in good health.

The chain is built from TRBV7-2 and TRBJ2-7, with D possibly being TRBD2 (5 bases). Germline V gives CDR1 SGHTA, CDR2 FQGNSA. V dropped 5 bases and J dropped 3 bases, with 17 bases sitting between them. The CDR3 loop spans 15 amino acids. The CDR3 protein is CASSLGFRGYYEQYF. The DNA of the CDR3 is TGTGCCAGCAGCCTGGGGTTTCGGGGTTACTACGAGCAGTACTTC.

In DNA, the CDR3 is TGCGCCAGCAGCCCGACAGGTGCTAACTATGGCTACACCTTC. Translation gives CASSPTGANYGYTF. The chain recombines TRBV4-1 with TRBJ1-2, with D possibly being TRBD1 (6 bases). The CDR3 is 14 residues long. The V gene's germline CDR1 is MGHRA and CDR2 YSYEKL. Trimming shortened V by 4 bases and J by 0 bases, and 9 bases separated the two germline ends.

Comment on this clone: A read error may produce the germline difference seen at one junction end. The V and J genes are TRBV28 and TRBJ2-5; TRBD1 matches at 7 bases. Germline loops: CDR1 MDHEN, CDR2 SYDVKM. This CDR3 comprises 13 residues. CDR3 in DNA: TGTGCCGCAGGAATGAACAGGGGCCCGGCGCCGCACTTC. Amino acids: CAAGMNRGPAPHF.

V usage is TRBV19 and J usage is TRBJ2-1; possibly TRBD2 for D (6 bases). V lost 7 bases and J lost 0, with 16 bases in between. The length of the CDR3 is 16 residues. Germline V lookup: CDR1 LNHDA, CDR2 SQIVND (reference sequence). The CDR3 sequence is CASKSLATSSYNEQFF. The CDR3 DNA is TGTGCCAGTAAAAGTTTAGCGACTAGCTCCTACAATGAGCAGTTCTTC.

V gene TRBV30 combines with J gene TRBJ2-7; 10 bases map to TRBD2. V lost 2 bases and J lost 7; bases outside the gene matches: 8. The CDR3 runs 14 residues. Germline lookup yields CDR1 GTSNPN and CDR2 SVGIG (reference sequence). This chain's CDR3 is CAWSTAGGPDEQYF. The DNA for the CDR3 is TGTGCCTGGAGTACAGCGGGAGGGCCGGATGAGCAGTACTTC.

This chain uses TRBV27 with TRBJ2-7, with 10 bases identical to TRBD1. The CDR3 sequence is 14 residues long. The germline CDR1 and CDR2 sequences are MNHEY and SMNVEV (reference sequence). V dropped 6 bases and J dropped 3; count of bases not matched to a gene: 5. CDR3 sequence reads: CASSGTGAVYEQYF. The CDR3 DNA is TGTGCCAGCAGCGGGACAGGGGCGGTCTACGAGCAGTACTTC.

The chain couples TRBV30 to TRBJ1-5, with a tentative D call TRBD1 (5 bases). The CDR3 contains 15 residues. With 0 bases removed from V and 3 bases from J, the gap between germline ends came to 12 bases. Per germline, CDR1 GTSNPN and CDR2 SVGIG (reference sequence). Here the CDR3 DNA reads TGTGCCTGGAGTGTTGGAGGGACGAACAATCAGCCCCAGCATTTT. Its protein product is CAWSVGGTNNQPQHF.

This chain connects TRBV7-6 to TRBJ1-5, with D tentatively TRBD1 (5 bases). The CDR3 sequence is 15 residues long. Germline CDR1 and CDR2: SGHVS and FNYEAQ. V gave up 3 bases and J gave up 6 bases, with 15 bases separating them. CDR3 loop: CASSLAGKMCQPQHF. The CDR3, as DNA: TGTGCCAGCAGCTTGGCAGGGAAGATGTGTCAGCCCCAGCATTTT.

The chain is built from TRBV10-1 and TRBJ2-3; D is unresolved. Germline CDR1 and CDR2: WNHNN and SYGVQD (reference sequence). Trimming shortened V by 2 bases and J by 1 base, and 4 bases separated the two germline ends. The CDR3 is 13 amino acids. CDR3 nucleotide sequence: TGCGCCAGCAGTGAGACGGGCACAGATACGCAGTATTTT. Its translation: CASSETGTDTQYF.

DNA of the CDR3: TGTGCCAGCATCCCCTTCTGGAGGGGGGGACACGAGCAGTACTTC. Residues: CASIPFWRGGHEQYF. V gene TRBV6-1 combines with J gene TRBJ2-7; possibly TRBD2 for D (7 bases). This CDR3 has 15 amino acids. From germline, CDR1 is MNHNS and CDR2 SASEGT. The V end was cut by 7 bases, the J end by 5 bases, with 21 bases between.

The CDR3 DNA is TGTGCCAGCAGCCCCCGACCCGGGACCTACGGAGGGGAGCAGTACTTC. Protein product: CASSPRPGTYGGEQYF. The rearrangement joins TRBV9 to TRBJ2-7, with D tentatively TRBD2 (6 bases). The germline CDR1 and CDR2 sequences are SGDLS and YYNGEE. There are 16 residues in the CDR3. Between the trimmed V and J ends, which lost 4 bases and 7 bases, there was a span of 24 bases.

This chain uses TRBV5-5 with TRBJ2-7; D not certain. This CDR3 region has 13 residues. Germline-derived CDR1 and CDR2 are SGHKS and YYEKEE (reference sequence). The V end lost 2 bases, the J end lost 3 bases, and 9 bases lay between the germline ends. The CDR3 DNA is TGTGCCAGCAGCTTAGGGCTTTTCTACGAGCAGTACTTC. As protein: CASSLGLFYEQYF.

The CDR3 protein is CASSLTLYGYTF. For the CDR3, the DNA is TGTGCCAGCAGTTTAACCCTGTATGGCTACACCTTC. This chain joins TRBV28 and TRBJ1-2; D remains ambiguous. The CDR3 has 12 residues. The V gene's germline CDR1 is MDHEN and CDR2 SYDVKM. The V end lost 2 bases, the J end lost 5 bases, and 6 bases lay between the germline ends.

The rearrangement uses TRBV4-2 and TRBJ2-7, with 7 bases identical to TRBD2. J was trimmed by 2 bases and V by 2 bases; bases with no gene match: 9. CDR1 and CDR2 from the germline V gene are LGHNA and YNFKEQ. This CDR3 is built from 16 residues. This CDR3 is CASSQRLGLEAYEQYF. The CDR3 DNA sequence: TGTGCCAGCAGCCAAAGGTTAGGACTAGAGGCCTACGAGCAGTACTTC.

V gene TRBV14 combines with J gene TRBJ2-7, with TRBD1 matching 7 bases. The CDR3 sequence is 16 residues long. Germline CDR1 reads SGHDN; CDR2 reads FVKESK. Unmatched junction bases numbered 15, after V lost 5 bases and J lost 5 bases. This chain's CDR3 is CASSSGWDRNYHEQYF. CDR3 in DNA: TGTGCCAGCAGCTCAGGATGGGACAGAAATTACCACGAGCAGTACTTC. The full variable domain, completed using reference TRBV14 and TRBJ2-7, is EAGVTQFPSHSVIEKGQTVTLRCDPISGHDNLYWYRRVMGKEIKFLLHFVKESKQDESGMPNNRFLAERTGGTYSTLKVQPAELEDSGVYFCASSSGWDRNYHEQYFGPGTRLTVT.

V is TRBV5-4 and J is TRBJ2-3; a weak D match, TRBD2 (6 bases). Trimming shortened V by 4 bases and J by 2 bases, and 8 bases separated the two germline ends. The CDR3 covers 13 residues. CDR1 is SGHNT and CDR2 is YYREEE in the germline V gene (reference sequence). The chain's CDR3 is CASSRGSTDTQYF. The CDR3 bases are TGTGCCAGCAGCCGGGGGTCCACAGATACGCAGTATTTT.

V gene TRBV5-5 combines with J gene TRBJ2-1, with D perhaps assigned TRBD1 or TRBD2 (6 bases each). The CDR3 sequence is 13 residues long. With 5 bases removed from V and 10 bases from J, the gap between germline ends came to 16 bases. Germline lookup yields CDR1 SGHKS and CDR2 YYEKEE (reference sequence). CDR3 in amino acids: CASSIPGGGEQFF. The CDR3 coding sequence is TGTGCCAGCAGTATTCCCGGGGGCGGAGAGCAGTTCTTC. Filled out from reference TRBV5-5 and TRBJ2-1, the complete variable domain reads DAGVTQSPTHLIKTRGQQVTLRCSPISGHKSVSWYQQVLGQGPQFIFQYYEKEERGRGNFPDRFSARQFPNYSSELNVNALLLGDSALYLCASSIPGGGEQFFGPGTRLTVL.

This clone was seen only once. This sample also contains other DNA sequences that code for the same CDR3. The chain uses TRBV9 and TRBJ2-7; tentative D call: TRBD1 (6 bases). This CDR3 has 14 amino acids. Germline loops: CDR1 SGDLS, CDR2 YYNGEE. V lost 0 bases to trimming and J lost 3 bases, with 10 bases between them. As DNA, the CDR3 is TGTGCCAGCAGCGTAGGTACAGGGCGCTACGAGCAGTACTTC. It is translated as CASSVGTGRYEQYF.

The CDR3 loop is CASSAWTSGRGGEETQYF. In DNA, the CDR3 is TGTGCCAGCAGCGCCTGGACTAGCGGGAGAGGGGGCGAAGAGACCCAGTACTTC. The chain carries TRBV9 and TRBJ2-5, with TRBD2 matching 13 bases. The CDR3 is 18 amino acids. Germline V gene lookup returns CDR1 SGDLS and CDR2 YYNGEE. V trimming: 3 bases; J trimming: 3 bases; junction bases outside the gene matches: 11.

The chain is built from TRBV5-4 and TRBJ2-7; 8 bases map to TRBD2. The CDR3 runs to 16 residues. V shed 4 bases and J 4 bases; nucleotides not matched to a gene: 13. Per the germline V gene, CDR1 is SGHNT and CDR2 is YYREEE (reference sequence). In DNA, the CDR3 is TGTGCCAGCAGCCTACCAGCCGGGACTAGAGAGTACGAGCAGTACTTC. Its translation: CASSLPAGTREYEQYF.

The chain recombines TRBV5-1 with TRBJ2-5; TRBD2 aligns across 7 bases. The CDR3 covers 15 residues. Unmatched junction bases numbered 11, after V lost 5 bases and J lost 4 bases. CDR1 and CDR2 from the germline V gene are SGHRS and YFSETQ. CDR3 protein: CASRSGRAGGETQYF. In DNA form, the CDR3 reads TGCGCCAGCAGAAGTGGGAGGGCGGGCGGAGAGACCCAGTACTTC.

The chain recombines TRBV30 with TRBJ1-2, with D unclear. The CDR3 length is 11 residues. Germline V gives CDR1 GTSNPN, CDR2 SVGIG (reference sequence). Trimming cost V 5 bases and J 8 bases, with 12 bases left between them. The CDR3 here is CAWSEGIGYTF. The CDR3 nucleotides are TGTGCCTGGTCTGAAGGGATCGGCTACACCTTC.

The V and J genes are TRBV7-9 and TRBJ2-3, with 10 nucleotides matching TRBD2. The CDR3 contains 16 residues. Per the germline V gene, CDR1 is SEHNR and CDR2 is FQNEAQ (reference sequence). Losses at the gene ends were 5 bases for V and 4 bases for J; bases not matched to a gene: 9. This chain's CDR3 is CASSPIPGLAPDTQYF. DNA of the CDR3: TGTGCCAGCAGCCCGATACCGGGACTAGCGCCAGATACGCAGTATTTT.

The CDR3 loop is CSVVRANYGYTF. The CDR3 DNA reads TGCAGCGTTGTCAGAGCTAACTATGGCTACACCTTC. J is TRBJ1-2 and V is TRBV29-1; no firm D call. Germline CDR1 and CDR2: SQVTM and ANQGSEA. The CDR3 is made up of 12 amino acids. V was trimmed by 4 bases and J by 0 bases, leaving 6 bases between them.

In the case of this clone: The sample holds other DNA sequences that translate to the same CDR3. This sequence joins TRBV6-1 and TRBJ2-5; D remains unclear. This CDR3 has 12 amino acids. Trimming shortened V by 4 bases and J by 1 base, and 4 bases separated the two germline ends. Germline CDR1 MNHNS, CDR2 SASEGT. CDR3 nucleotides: TGTGCCAGCAGTGGCAGCCAAGAGACCCAGTACTTC. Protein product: CASSGSQETQYF.

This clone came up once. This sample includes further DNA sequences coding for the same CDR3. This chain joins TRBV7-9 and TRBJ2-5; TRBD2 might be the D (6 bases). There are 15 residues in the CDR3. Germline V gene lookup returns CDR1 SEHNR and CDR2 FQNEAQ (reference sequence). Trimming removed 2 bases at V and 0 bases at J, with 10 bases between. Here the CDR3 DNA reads TGTGCCAGCAGCTTAACCGGGACTGACCAAGAGACCCAGTACTTC. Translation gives CASSLTGTDQETQYF.

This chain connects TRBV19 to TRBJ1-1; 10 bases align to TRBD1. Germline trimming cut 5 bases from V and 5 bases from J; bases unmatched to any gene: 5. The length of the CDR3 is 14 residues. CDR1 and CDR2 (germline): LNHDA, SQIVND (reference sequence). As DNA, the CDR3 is TGTGCCAGTAGTTCCCGGGACAGGGGAACTGAAGCTTTCTTT. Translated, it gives CASSSRDRGTEAFF.

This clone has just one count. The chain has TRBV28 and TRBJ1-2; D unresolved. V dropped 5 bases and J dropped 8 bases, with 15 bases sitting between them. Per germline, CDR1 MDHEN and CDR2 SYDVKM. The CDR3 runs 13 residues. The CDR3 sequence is CASSDVFPWGYTF. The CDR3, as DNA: TGTGCCAGCAGTGACGTTTTCCCTTGGGGCTACACCTTC.